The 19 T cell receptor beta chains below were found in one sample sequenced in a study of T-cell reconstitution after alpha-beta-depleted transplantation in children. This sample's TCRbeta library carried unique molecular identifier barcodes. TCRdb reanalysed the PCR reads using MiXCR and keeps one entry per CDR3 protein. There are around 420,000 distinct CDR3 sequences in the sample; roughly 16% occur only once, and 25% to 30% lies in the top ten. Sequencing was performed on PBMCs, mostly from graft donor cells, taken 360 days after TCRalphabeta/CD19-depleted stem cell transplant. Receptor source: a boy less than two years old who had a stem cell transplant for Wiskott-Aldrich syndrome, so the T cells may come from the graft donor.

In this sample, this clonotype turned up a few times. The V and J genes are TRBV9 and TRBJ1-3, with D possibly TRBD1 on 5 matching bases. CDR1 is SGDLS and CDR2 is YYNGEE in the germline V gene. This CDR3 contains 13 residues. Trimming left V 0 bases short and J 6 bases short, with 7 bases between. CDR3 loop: CASSVEGVNTIYF. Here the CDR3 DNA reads TGTGCCAGCAGCGTAGAAGGGGTAAACACCATATATTTT.

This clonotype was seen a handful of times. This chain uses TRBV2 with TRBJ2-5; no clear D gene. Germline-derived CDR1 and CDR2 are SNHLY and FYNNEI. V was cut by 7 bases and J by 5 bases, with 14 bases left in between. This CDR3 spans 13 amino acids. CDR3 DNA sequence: TGTGCCAGCACAGGTGGCCAATTGGAGACCCAGTACTTC. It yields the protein CASTGGQLETQYF. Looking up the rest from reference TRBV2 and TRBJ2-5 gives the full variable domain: EPEVTQTPSHQVTQMGQEVILRCVPISNHLYFYWYRQILGQKVEFLVSFYNNEISEKSEIFDDQFSVERPDGSNFTLKIRSTKLEDSAMYFCASTGGQLETQYFGPGTRLLVL.

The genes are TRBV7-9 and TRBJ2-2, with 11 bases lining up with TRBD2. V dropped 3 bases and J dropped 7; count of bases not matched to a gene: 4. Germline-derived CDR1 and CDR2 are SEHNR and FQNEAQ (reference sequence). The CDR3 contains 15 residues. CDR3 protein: CASSFSGRAGGELFF. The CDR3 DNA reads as TGTGCCAGCAGCTTTAGCGGGAGGGCCGGCGGGGAGCTGTTTTTT.

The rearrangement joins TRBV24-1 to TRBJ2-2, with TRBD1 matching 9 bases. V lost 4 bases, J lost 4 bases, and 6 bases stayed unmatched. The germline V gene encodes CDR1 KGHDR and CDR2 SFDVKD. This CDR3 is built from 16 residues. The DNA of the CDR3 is TGTGCCACCAGTGACTACACGACAGGGGGCACCGGGGAGCTGTTTTTT. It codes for CATSDYTTGGTGELFF.

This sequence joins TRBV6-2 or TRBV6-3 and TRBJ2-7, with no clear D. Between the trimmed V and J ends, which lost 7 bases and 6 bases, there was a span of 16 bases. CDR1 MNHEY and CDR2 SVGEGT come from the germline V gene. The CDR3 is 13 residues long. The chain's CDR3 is CASTLLRWSEQYF. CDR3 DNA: TGTGCCAGCACCCTATTAAGGTGGAGCGAGCAGTACTTC.

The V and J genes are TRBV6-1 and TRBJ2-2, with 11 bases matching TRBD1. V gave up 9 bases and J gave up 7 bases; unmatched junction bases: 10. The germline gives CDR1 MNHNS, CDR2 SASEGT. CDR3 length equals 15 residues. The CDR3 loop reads CASQTDRGLDGELFF. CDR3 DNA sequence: TGTGCCAGTCAGACGGACAGGGGGCTTGACGGGGAGCTGTTTTTT.

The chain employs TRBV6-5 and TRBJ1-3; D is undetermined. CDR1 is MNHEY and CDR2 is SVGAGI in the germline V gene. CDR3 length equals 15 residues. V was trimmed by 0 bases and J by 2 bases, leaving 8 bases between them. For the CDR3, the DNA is TGTGCCAGCAGTTACTCGATAGGGCCTGGAAACACCATATATTTT. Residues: CASSYSIGPGNTIYF.

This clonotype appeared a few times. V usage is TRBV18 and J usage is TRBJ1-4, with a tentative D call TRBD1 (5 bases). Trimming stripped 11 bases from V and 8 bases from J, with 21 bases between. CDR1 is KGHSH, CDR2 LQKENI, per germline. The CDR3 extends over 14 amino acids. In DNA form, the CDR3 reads TGTGCCGGCGGACCCGGGGCCAACGCGGAAAAACTGTTTTTT. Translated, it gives CAGGPGANAEKLFF.

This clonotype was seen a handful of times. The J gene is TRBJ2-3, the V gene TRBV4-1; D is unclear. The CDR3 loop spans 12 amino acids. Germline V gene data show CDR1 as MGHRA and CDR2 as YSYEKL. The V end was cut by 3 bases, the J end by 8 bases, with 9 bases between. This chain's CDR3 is CASSQGGGTQYF. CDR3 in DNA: TGCGCCAGCAGCCAGGGCGGCGGTACGCAGTATTTT.

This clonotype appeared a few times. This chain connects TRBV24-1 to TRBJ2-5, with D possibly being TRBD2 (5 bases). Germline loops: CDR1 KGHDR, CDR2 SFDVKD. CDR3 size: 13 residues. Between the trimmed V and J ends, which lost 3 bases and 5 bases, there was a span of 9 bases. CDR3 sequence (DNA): TGTGCCACCAGTGATGAGAGGGTGGAGACCCAGTACTTC. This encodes CATSDERVETQYF.

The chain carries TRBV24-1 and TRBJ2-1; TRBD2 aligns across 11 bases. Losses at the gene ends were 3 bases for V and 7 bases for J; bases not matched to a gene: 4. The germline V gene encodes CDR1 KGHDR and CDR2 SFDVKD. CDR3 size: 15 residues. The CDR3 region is CATSDNSGRANEQFF. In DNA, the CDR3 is TGTGCCACCAGTGATAATAGCGGGAGGGCTAATGAGCAGTTCTTC.

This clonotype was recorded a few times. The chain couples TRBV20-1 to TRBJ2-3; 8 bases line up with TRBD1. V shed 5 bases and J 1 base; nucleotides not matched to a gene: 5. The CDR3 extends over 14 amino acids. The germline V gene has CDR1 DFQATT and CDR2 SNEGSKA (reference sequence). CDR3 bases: TGCAGTGCTGCGTGGGGACAGGGCACAGATACGCAGTATTTT. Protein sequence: CSAAWGQGTDTQYF.

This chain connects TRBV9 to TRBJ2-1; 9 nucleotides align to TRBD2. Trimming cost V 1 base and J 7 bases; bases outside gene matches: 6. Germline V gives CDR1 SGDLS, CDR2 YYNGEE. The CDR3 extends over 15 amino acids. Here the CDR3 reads CASSVLAGGGNEQFF. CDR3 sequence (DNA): TGTGCCAGCAGCGTATTGGCGGGAGGGGGGAATGAGCAGTTCTTC.

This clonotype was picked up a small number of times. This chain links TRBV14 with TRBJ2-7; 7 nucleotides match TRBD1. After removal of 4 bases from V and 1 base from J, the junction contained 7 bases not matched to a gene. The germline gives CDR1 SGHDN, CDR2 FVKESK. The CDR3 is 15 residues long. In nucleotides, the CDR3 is TGTGCCAGCAGCCTCCGGGACAGTCTTTCCTACGAGCAGTACTTC. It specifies CASSLRDSLSYEQYF.

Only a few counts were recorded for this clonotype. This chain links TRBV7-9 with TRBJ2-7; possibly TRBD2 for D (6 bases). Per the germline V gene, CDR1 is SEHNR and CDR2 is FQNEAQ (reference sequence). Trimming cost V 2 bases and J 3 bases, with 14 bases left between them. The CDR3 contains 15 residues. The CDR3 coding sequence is TGTGCCAGCAGCTTAAGGGGCGGGGAATTCTACGAGCAGTACTTC. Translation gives CASSLRGGEFYEQYF.

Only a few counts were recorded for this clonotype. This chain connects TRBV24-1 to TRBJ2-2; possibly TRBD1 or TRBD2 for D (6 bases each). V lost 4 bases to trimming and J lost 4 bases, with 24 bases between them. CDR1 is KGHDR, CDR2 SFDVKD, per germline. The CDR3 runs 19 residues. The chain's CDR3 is CATSDRPAGHGFSTGELFF. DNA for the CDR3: TGTGCCACCAGTGACCGCCCCGCGGGACACGGATTTTCCACCGGGGAGCTGTTTTTT.

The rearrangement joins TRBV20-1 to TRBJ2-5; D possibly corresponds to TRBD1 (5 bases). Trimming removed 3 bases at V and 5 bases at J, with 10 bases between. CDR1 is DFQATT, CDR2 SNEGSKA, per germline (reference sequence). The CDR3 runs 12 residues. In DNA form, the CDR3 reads TGCAGTGCTAGCAGGGATCAGGAGACCCAGTACTTC. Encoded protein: CSASRDQETQYF.

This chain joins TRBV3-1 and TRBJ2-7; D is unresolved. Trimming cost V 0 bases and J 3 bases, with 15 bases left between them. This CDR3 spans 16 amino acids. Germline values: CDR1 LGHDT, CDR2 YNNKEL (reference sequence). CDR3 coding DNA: TGTGCCAGCAGCCAAGATATGAACCTCTGGGGCTACGAGCAGTACTTC. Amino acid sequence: CASSQDMNLWGYEQYF.

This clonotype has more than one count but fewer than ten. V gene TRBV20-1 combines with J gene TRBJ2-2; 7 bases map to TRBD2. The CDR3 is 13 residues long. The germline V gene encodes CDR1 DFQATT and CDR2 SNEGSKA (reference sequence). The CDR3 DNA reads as TGCAGCCCGGCGGGAGAGGGGACCGGGGAGCTGTTTTTT. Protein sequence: CSPAGEGTGELFF.